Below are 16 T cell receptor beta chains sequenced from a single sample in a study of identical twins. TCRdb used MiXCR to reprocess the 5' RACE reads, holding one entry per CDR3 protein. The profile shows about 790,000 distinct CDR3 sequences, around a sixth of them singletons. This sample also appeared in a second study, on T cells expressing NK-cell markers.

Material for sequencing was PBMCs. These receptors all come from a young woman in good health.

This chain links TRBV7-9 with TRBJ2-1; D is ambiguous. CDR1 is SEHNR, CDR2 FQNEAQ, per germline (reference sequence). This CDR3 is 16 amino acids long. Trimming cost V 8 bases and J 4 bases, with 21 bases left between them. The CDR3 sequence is CASRAWGPGAYNEQFF. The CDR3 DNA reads TGTGCCAGCCGCGCGTGGGGTCCGGGTGCGTACAATGAGCAGTTCTTC.

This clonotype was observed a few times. CDR3 in DNA: TGTGCCAGCAGTTTTGGGCCAACGAGCGATACGCAGTATTTT. Translated: CASSFGPTSDTQYF. V and J are TRBV12-3 or TRBV12-4 and TRBJ2-3; D is unresolved. The CDR3 loop spans 14 amino acids. Trimming removed 3 bases at V and 6 bases at J, with 13 bases between.

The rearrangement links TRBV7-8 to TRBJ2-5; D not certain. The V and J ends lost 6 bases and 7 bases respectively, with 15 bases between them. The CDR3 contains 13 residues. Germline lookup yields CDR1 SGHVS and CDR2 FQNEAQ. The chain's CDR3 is CASRRPGSGTQYF. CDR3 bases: TGTGCCAGCAGACGTCCAGGCAGTGGGACCCAGTACTTC.

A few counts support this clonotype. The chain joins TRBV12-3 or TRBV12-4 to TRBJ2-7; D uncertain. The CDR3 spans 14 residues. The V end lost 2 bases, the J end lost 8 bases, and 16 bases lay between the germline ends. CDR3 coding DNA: TGTGCCAGCAGTTTACTCGACCGAGGTGTTAAGCAGTACTTC. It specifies CASSLLDRGVKQYF.

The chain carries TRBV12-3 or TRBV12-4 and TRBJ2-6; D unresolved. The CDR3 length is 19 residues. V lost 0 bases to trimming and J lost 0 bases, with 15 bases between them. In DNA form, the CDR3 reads TGTGCCAGCAGTTTAGCGTTGGGTAAAACCAGCTCTGGGGCCAACGTCCTGACTTTC. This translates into CASSLALGKTSSGANVLTF.

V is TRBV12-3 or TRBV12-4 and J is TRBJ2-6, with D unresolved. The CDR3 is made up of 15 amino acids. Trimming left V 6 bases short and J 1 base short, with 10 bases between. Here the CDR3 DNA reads TGTGCCAGCAGCCCCCCACCTTCTGGGGCCAACGTCCTGACTTTC. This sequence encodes CASSPPPSGANVLTF.

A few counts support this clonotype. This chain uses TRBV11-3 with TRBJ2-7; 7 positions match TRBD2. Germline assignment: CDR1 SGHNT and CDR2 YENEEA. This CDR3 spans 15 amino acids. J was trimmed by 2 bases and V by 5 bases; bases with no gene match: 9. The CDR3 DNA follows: TGTGCCAGCAGCAGTCGGCTAGCGGATGCCTACGAGCAGTACTTC. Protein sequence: CASSSRLADAYEQYF.

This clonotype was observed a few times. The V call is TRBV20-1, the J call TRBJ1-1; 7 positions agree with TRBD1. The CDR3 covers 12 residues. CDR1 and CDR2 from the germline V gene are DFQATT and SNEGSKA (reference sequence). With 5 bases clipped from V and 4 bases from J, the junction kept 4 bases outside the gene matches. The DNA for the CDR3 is TGCAGTGCTTTTGGACAGGCCACTGAAGCTTTCTTT. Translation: CSAFGQATEAFF.

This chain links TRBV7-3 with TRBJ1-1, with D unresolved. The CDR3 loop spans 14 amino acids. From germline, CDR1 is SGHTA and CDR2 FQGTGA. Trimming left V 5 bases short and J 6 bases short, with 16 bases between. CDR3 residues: CASSPGPPISEAFF. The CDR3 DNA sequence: TGTGCCAGCAGCCCCGGGCCCCCGATCTCTGAAGCTTTCTTT.

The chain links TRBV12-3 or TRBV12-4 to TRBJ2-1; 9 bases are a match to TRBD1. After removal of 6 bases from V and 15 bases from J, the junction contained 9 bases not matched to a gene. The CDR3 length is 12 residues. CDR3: CASSLGQGTLFF. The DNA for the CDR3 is TGTGCCAGCAGCCTGGGACAGGGTACACTGTTCTTC.

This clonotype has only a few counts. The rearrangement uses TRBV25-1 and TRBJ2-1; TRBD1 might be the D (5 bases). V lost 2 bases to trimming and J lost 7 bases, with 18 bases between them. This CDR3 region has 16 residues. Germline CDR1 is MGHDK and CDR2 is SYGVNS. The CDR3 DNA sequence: TGTGCCAGCAGTGAACTTTCAGGGAAAGGTTGGAATGAGCAGTTCTTC. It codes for CASSELSGKGWNEQFF.

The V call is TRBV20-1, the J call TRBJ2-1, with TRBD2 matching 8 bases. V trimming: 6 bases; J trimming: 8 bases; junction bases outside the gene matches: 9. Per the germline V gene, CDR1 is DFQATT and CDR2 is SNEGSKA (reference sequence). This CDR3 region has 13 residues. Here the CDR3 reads CSARLGLVHEQFF. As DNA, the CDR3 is TGCAGTGCGAGACTGGGACTAGTCCATGAGCAGTTCTTC.

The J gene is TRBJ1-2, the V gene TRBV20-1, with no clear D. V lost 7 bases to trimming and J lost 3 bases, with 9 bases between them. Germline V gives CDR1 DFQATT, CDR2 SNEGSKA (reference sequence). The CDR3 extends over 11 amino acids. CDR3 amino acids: CSVRRDYGYTF. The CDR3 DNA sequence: TGCAGTGTGCGGCGGGACTATGGCTACACCTTC.

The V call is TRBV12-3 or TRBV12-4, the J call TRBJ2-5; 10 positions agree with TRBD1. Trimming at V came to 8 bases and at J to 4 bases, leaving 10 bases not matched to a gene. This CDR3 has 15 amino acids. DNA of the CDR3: TGTGCCAGCCTGGGCGGGACAGGGGCTGGAGAGACCCAGTACTTC. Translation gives CASLGGTGAGETQYF.

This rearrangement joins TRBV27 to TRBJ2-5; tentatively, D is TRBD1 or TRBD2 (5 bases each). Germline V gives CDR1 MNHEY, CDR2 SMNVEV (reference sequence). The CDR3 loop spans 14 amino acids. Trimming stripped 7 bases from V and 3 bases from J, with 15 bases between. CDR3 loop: CASNSPGAEETQYF. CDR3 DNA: TGTGCCAGCAATTCCCCCGGGGCGGAAGAGACCCAGTACTTC.

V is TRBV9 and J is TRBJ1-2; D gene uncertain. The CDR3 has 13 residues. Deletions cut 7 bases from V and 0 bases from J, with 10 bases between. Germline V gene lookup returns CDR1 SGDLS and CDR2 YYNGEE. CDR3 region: CASSSQANYGYTF. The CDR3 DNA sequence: TGTGCCAGCTCTAGCCAGGCTAACTATGGCTACACCTTC.